This is a list of T cell receptor beta chains from one sample in a study of T cells after posttransplantation cyclophosphamide. Sequencing used immunoSEQ multiplex PCR; TCRdb keeps in-frame clones, though not all of them. Observed are 30,000 to 35,000 clones, no singletons, with the top ten taking more than 4.5%. Sequenced input: PBMCs. These receptors were taken from a woman in her twenties or thirties in good health and a related stem cell transplant donor. Each CDR3 is given with its conserved first and last residue. Fields, in order: J gene, D gene, clone size, V gene, CDR3 protein, CDR3 DNA. The D gene is left open where the match is weak. Part of the rows lack a size; the others show once, few, many or a class for expanded clones.

TRBJ2-7	NA	few	TRBV15	CATSRDGGAVYEQYF	TGTGCCACCAGCAGAGACGGTGGGGCTGTCTACGAGCAGTACTTC
TRBJ1-6	NA	many	TRBV7-6	CASSSLPLGDSPLHF	TGTGCCAGCAGCTCCCTGCCTCTCGGGGATTCACCCCTCCACTTT
TRBJ2-5	TRBD2	many	TRBV19	CASSSPGGIETQYF	TGTGCCAGTAGTTCCCCCGGGGGGATAGAGACCCAGTACTTC
TRBJ2-3	TRBD2	many	TRBV9	CASSALPRSGGADTQYF	TGTGCCAGCAGCGCTCTCCCTCGAAGCGGGGGGGCCGATACGCAGTATTTT
TRBJ2-7	NA	NA	TRBV12-3/TRBV12-4	CASSLSTQGHDEQYF	TGTGCCAGCAGTTTATCCACACAGGGTCACGACGAGCAGTACTTC
TRBJ1-6	TRBD1	many	TRBV5-1	CASSSGQDGSPLHF	TGCGCCAGCAGCTCGGGACAGGATGGCTCACCCCTCCACTTT
TRBJ1-2	NA	many	TRBV19	CASSFGSKDYGYTF	TGTGCCAGTAGTTTCGGGTCAAAAGACTATGGCTACACCTTC
TRBJ2-3	TRBD2	many	TRBV6-1	CASAREGLTQYF	TGTGCCAGCGCCCGGGAGGGACTAACGCAGTATTTT
TRBJ2-7	NA	many	TRBV6-5	CASQGSSYEQYF	TGTGCCAGCCAGGGAAGCTCCTACGAGCAGTACTTC
TRBJ2-1	TRBD2	many	TRBV7-9	CASSLGGAGGSHRQFF	TGTGCCAGCAGCTTAGGCGGCGCGGGGGGGTCCCATCGGCAGTTCTTC
TRBJ2-3	NA	NA	TRBV6-2/TRBV6-3	CASSYYHARSSGDTQYF	TGTGCCAGCAGTTACTACCACGCGAGGAGTAGCGGAGATACGCAGTATTTT
TRBJ2-2	TRBD1	many	TRBV5-1	CASSLMTGPGELFF	TGCGCCAGCAGCTTGATGACAGGGCCCGGGGAGCTGTTTTTT
TRBJ1-1	NA	NA	TRBV10-3	CAISEFVPTAMNTEAFF	TGTGCCATCAGTGAGTTCGTTCCGACAGCCATGAACACTGAAGCTTTCTTT
TRBJ2-3	TRBD1	few	TRBV9	CASRAQGAPTDTQYF	TGTGCCAGCAGAGCACAGGGGGCGCCCACAGATACGCAGTATTTT
TRBJ2-5	NA	NA	TRBV2	CASSDGGARGETQYF	TGTGCCAGCAGTGACGGCGGGGCCAGGGGGGAGACCCAGTACTTC
TRBJ2-5	NA	NA	TRBV6-2/TRBV6-3	CASSPLQGPQETQYF	TGTGCCAGCAGCCCGCTTCAGGGGCCCCAAGAGACCCAGTACTTC
TRBJ2-5	NA	NA	TRBV6-2/TRBV6-3	CASREPGQETQYF	TGTGCCAGCAGGGAACCGGGTCAAGAGACCCAGTACTTC
TRBJ2-3	NA	NA	TRBV4-2	CASSQEIRSSTDTQYF	TGTGCCAGCAGCCAAGAAATACGGTCAAGCACAGATACGCAGTATTTT
TRBJ1-5	NA	few	TRBV6-1	CASSDLDAGGAIGNQPQHF	TGTGCCAGCAGTGACCTTGACGCGGGGGGAGCGATCGGCAATCAGCCCCAGCATTTT
TRBJ2-3	NA	few	TRBV9	CASSVAGGRDTQYF	TGTGCCAGCAGCGTAGCCGGGGGACGAGATACGCAGTATTTT
TRBJ2-7	TRBD1	NA	TRBV5-1	CASSLGTGAYEQYF	TGCGCCAGCAGCTTGGGGACAGGGGCCTACGAGCAGTACTTC
TRBJ1-1	NA	many	TRBV5-4	CASRAGGTLNTEAFF	TGTGCCAGCAGGGCGGGGGGGACACTGAACACTGAAGCTTTCTTT
TRBJ2-7	TRBD2	many	TRBV19	CASSILAATYEQYF	TGTGCCAGTAGTATCCTAGCGGCTACCTACGAGCAGTACTTC
TRBJ2-5	TRBD2	many	TRBV6-5	CASSYRVGGQETQYF	TGTGCCAGCAGTTACCGCGTCGGGGGGCAAGAGACCCAGTACTTC
TRBJ1-5	TRBD1	many	TRBV6-2/TRBV6-3	CASRRQGPGGTNQPQHF	TGTGCCAGCAGACGACAGGGGCCCGGGGGGACCAATCAGCCCCAGCATTTT
TRBJ2-1	NA	many	TRBV9	CASSAQPGWNEQFF	TGTGCCAGCAGCGCACAGCCAGGGTGGAATGAGCAGTTCTTC
TRBJ2-2	TRBD1	NA	TRBV7-7	CASSPGTEPNTGELFF	TGTGCCAGCAGCCCCGGGACAGAACCGAACACCGGGGAGCTGTTTTTT
TRBJ1-2	NA	many	TRBV2	CASSSDSNYGYTF	TGTGCCAGCAGTTCCGACAGCAACTATGGCTACACCTTC
TRBJ2-2	TRBD1	few	TRBV7-9	CASSIGTGNTGELFF	TGTGCCAGCAGCATCGGGACAGGGAACACCGGGGAGCTGTTTTTT
TRBJ2-2	NA	many	TRBV5-1	CASSLEGPYTGELFF	TGCGCCAGCAGCTTGGAGGGCCCCTACACCGGGGAGCTGTTTTTT
TRBJ1-3	NA	medium-sized	TRBV4-3	CASSQHTSGGNTIYF	TGCGCCAGCAGCCAACATACTAGCGGAGGAAACACCATATATTTT
TRBJ2-3	NA	many	TRBV27	CASSLSPAGTQYF	TGTGCCAGCAGTTTAAGCCCAGCGGGCACGCAGTATTTT
TRBJ2-1	NA	many	TRBV4-3	CASSQGSGRSNEQFF	TGCGCCAGCAGCCAAGGATCAGGGCGGTCCAATGAGCAGTTCTTC
TRBJ1-4	NA	many	TRBV10-3	CATRGSGEKLFF	TGTGCCACCAGGGGTTCGGGTGAAAAACTGTTTTTT
TRBJ2-7	TRBD1	NA	TRBV28	CASSPSGGGYEQYF	TGTGCCAGCAGTCCCTCAGGGGGCGGTTACGAGCAGTACTTC
TRBJ1-6	NA	few	TRBV6-5	CASSLPSGNSPLHF	TGTGCCAGCAGTCTACCCTCGGGGAATTCACCCCTCCACTTT
TRBJ2-7	TRBD1	many	TRBV7-2	CASSLAGTASEQYF	TGTGCCAGCAGCTTAGCGGGGACAGCCTCAGAGCAGTACTTC
TRBJ1-2	TRBD1	few	TRBV5-1	CASSLGTRGLFGGYGYTF	TGCGCCAGCAGCTTGGGAACCAGGGGGCTTTTTGGGGGCTATGGCTACACCTTC
TRBJ2-5	TRBD2	many	TRBV7-2	CASSVQLAQAETQYF	TGTGCCAGCAGCGTCCAACTAGCGCAAGCGGAGACCCAGTACTTC